This T cell receptor beta chain derives from a study of CD4 and CD8 cells across lung adenocarcinoma regions (dated by TCRdb to 2017 to 2018). Broadly, across the study: The study examined intratumor heterogeneity of the T cell receptor repertoire by comparing tumor centers with tumor margins.

The library was produced with PCR. Sequencing was carried out with a HiSeq X Ten. TCRdb cleaned the public reads at Q25 with fastp, built clones with MiXCR and kept in-frame beta chains. Rows merge per CDR3 protein into single entries with the most common DNA and genes. The sample profile shows some 10,000 distinct CDR3 sequences; approximately 50% of them were found once. The top ten constitute around half of the sample. The donors were patients who had localized lung adenocarcinoma, which is a subtype of non-small cell lung cancer. These samples came from the margins of localized lung adenocarcinomas. For TCR repertoire analysis, CD8+ T cells taken from tumor tissue were profiled apart from CD4+ T cells. CDR1 and CDR2, looked up from the germline V gene, are SGHNT and YENEEA. The CDR3 measures 13 amino acids from cysteine to phenylalanine. Here the CDR3 DNA is all that survives: 39 bases in frame from base 1.

This clonotype was detected only a few times. Its antigen remains unidentified. Per-nucleotide qualities are absent, and no much larger clonotype sits a single base away. The sequencing input was CD8+ T cells from the margin of a lung tumor. The intended sense of this specimen's cell subset or site label: tumor margin region. The chain joins TRBV11-3 to TRBJ2-1; the D gene is not confidently resolved. TRBJ2-7 explains the end of the DNA better; the J call may be wrong. The sequence came from a female donor with lung adenocarcinoma. The CD4 and CD8 labels of this study may be unreliable. The DNA reads as follows: TGTGCCAGCAGCCCAATAGTAGGCGGCGAGCAGTACTTC. Its amino acids are CASSPIVGGEQYF.